The 23 T cell receptor beta chains below were found in one sample sequenced in a study of early T cells in non-severe SARS-CoV-2 infection. TCRdb itself ran the 5' RACE reads through MiXCR, one entry per CDR3 protein. The sample contains roughly 57,000 distinct CDR3 sequences, approximately 13% of which appear only once. Sequencing was performed on whole blood. The receptors were sampled from an adult who was a healthcare worker with PCR-confirmed SARS-CoV-2 infection or an uninfected control (not recorded which).

The chain joins TRBV6-1 to TRBJ1-1, with 9 bases identical to TRBD1. J gave up 1 base and V 3 bases, and 6 bases lay outside the gene matches. The CDR3 extends over 16 amino acids. Germline V lookup: CDR1 MNHNS, CDR2 SASEGT. This CDR3 reads CASSDWWDRENTEAFF. CDR3 coding DNA: TGTGCCAGCAGTGACTGGTGGGACAGGGAGAACACTGAAGCTTTCTTT.

This chain links TRBV9 with TRBJ1-1; D gene unclear. Between the trimmed V and J ends, which lost 0 bases and 0 bases, there was a span of 15 bases. Germline V lookup: CDR1 SGDLS, CDR2 YYNGEE. The CDR3 has 17 amino acids. The CDR3 spells CASSVAIGGIVNTEAFF. The CDR3 region has the DNA TGTGCCAGCAGCGTAGCCATCGGAGGGATTGTGAACACTGAAGCTTTCTTT. The full variable domain, with the rest looked up from reference TRBV9 and TRBJ1-1, is DSGVTQTPKHLITATGQRVTLRCSPRSGDLSVYWYQQSLDQGLQFLIQYYNGEERAKGNILERFSAQQFPDLHSELNLSSLELGDSALYFCASSVAIGGIVNTEAFFGQGTRLTVV.

Only a few counts were recorded for this clonotype. V is TRBV12-3 or TRBV12-4 and J is TRBJ1-2, with D perhaps TRBD1 (5 bases). Between the trimmed V and J ends, which lost 2 bases and 8 bases, there was a span of 12 bases. The CDR3 totals 13 residues. CDR3 DNA sequence: TGTGCCAGCAGTTTACGGGGGGGAAGGGGCTACACCTTC. Translation gives CASSLRGGRGYTF.

This clonotype was recorded at least ten times. The chain combines TRBV20-1 with TRBJ2-3; 13 nucleotides align to TRBD2. The CDR3 spans 16 residues. V shed 5 bases, J shed 6 bases, and the junction held 11 bases outside the gene matches. Per the germline V gene, CDR1 is DFQATT and CDR2 is SNEGSKA (reference sequence). CDR3 amino acids: CSAPSTSGGPGDTQYF. The CDR3 DNA is TGCAGTGCTCCCTCGACTAGCGGGGGGCCGGGGGATACGCAGTATTTT.

This clonotype was picked up a small number of times. This chain connects TRBV11-2 to TRBJ2-3, with 10 bases fitting TRBD2. The CDR3 has 17 residues. From germline, CDR1 is SGHAT and CDR2 FQNNGV. Trimming took 4 bases from V and 6 from J; bases not matched to a gene: 13. The CDR3 DNA sequence: TGTGCCAGCAGCTCCAGATTCTGGACTAGCGGATCGGATACGCAGTATTTT. It encodes CASSSRFWTSGSDTQYF.

Many counts were recorded for this clonotype. This rearrangement joins TRBV19 to TRBJ1-5; a weak D match, TRBD1 (5 bases). The CDR3 is 14 residues long. V shed 3 bases and J shed 1 base, with 7 bases lying between them. In germline, CDR1 is LNHDA, CDR2 SQIVND (reference sequence). CDR3 amino acids: CASSIGGSNQPQHF. The CDR3 DNA follows: TGTGCCAGTAGTATTGGGGGAAGCAATCAGCCCCAGCATTTT.

The sample holds many counts of this clonotype. This rearrangement joins TRBV20-1 to TRBJ2-2; the match to TRBD2 covers 7 bases. V shed 6 bases and J 3 bases; nucleotides not matched to a gene: 10. The CDR3 totals 15 residues. The germline V gene encodes CDR1 DFQATT and CDR2 SNEGSKA (reference sequence). The CDR3 is CSARRGDMDTGELFF. CDR3 nucleotide sequence: TGCAGTGCCCGCCGGGGGGATATGGACACCGGGGAGCTGTTTTTT.

The rearrangement links TRBV20-1 to TRBJ2-7; D remains unclear. CDR3 length: 14 residues. The V gene's germline CDR1 is DFQATT and CDR2 SNEGSKA (reference sequence). With 3 bases removed from V and 7 bases from J, the gap between germline ends came to 19 bases. DNA of the CDR3: TGCAGTGCTAGCCCCCGCAGGTTGGTGGTGGAGCAGTACTTC. Encoded protein: CSASPRRLVVEQYF.

This clonotype was found many times. The chain couples TRBV20-1 to TRBJ1-2, with D tentatively TRBD1 (6 bases). V dropped 6 bases and J dropped 3 bases, with 17 bases sitting between them. The CDR3 sequence is 14 residues long. Germline V gene lookup returns CDR1 DFQATT and CDR2 SNEGSKA (reference sequence). CDR3 amino acids: CSADLRDTDYGYTF. CDR3 in DNA: TGCAGTGCCGACTTACGGGACACCGACTATGGCTACACCTTC.

Remarks on this clonotype: This clone may be a read error of a much larger clone one base away. The chain combines TRBV11-2 with TRBJ2-3; D gene ambiguous. This CDR3 is 11 amino acids long. V lost 10 bases and J lost 3, with 8 bases in between. Germline assignment: CDR1 SGHAT and CDR2 FQNNGV. CDR3 sequence reads: CANRSTDTQYF. The CDR3 DNA is TGTGCCAACAGATCAACAGATACGCAGTATTTT.

The V gene is TRBV28, the J gene TRBJ2-7; no clear D. The CDR3 is made up of 12 amino acids. The V gene's germline CDR1 is MDHEN and CDR2 SYDVKM. Trimming stripped 1 base from V and 3 bases from J, with 4 bases between. The CDR3 DNA reads as TGTGCCAGCAGTTTATTCAGCTACGAGCAGTACTTC. Translation: CASSLFSYEQYF.

This clonotype came up many times. The chain has TRBV11-2 and TRBJ2-7; 9 nucleotides agree with TRBD1. The V and J ends lost 4 bases and 3 bases, in that order; junction bases with no gene match: 7. Per the germline V gene, CDR1 is SGHAT and CDR2 is FQNNGV. The CDR3 extends over 15 amino acids. The CDR3 bases are TGTGCCAGCAGCTCCTCGGACAGGGGATTCTACGAGCAGTACTTC. This gives the protein CASSSSDRGFYEQYF.

This clonotype was recorded a few times. The chain couples TRBV5-1 to TRBJ1-1, with 9 bases aligning to TRBD1. This CDR3 comprises 16 residues. The J segment lost 0 bases and the V segment lost 3 bases, leaving 6 bases of the junction unmatched. Looked up from germline, CDR1 is SGHRS and CDR2 is YFSETQ. This CDR3 is CASSSGTGIMNTEAFF. The CDR3 DNA reads as TGCGCCAGCAGCTCCGGGACAGGGATCATGAACACTGAAGCTTTCTTT. Full variable domain (outside the CDR3, taken from reference TRBV5-1 and TRBJ1-1): KAGVTQTPRYLIKTRGQQVTLSCSPISGHRSVSWYQQTPGQGLQFLFEYFSETQRNKGNFPGRFSGRQFSNSRSEMNVSTLELGDSALYLCASSSGTGIMNTEAFFGQGTRLTVV.

This clonotype was picked up a small number of times. This chain uses TRBV11-2 with TRBJ2-4; a possible D gene is TRBD1 (6 bases). V lost 1 base and J 8 bases, leaving 12 bases between the germline ends. The germline gives CDR1 SGHAT, CDR2 FQNNGV. CDR3 length: 14 amino acids. Here the CDR3 reads CASSLARGMDIQYF. CDR3 coding DNA: TGTGCCAGCAGCTTAGCCAGGGGCATGGACATTCAGTACTTC.

This clonotype was seen ten or more times. The rearrangement joins TRBV5-4 to TRBJ1-5; D perhaps matches TRBD1 (6 bases). The length of the CDR3 is 13 residues. Looked up from germline, CDR1 is SGHNT and CDR2 is YYREEE (reference sequence). With 4 bases removed from V and 6 bases from J, the gap between germline ends came to 11 bases. This chain's CDR3 is CASSPGGGQPQHF. CDR3 DNA sequence: TGTGCCAGCAGCCCAGGAGGGGGTCAGCCCCAGCATTTT. The whole variable domain, remainder taken from reference TRBV5-4 and TRBJ1-5, is ETGVTQSPTHLIKTRGQQVTLRCSSQSGHNTVSWYQQALGQGPQFIFQYYREEENGRGNFPPRFSGLQFPNYSSELNVNALELDDSALYLCASSPGGGQPQHFGDGTRLSIL.

This clonotype showed up just a few times. This sequence joins TRBV7-6 and TRBJ2-2; D is tentatively TRBD1 or TRBD2 (6 bases each). Germline assignment: CDR1 SGHVS and CDR2 FNYEAQ. The germline V and J ends were trimmed by 5 bases and 7 bases, with 14 bases remaining between them. This CDR3 is built from 14 residues. In nucleotides, the CDR3 is TGTGCCAGCAGCGCGGGACAATACGTCGGGGAGCTGTTTTTT. Translated, it gives CASSAGQYVGELFF.

This clonotype has just a few counts. The V and J genes are TRBV5-6 and TRBJ2-2, with unresolved D. This CDR3 has 15 residues. Trimming took off 1 base at V and 5 bases at J, with 12 bases between the two ends. Germline CDR1 is SGHDT and CDR2 is YYEEEE. The CDR3 bases are TGTGCCAGCAGCTTGTACGGCCTAGGGACCGGGGAGCTGTTTTTT. This codes for CASSLYGLGTGELFF.

V usage is TRBV19 and J usage is TRBJ2-1; D remains ambiguous. Deletions cut 5 bases from V and 10 bases from J, with 12 bases between. CDR1 is LNHDA, CDR2 SQIVND, per germline (reference sequence). The CDR3 runs 12 residues. The CDR3 loop is CASSPTGHEQFF. For the CDR3, the DNA is TGTGCCAGTAGTCCAACGGGCCACGAGCAGTTCTTC.

The chain combines TRBV30 with TRBJ2-7; 7 bases line up with TRBD1. The CDR3 totals 12 residues. Per germline, CDR1 GTSNPN and CDR2 SVGIG (reference sequence). Trimming removed 6 bases from V and 2 bases from J; junction bases left unmatched: 4. In DNA form, the CDR3 reads TGTGCCTGTGACAGGGTTACCTACGAGCAGTACTTC. Residues: CACDRVTYEQYF.

This rearrangement joins TRBV6-6 to TRBJ2-3; D is perhaps TRBD2 (6 bases). The germline V gene encodes CDR1 MNHNY and CDR2 SVGAGI (reference sequence). Trimming stripped 6 bases from V and 4 bases from J, with 8 bases between. CDR3 length: 12 residues. The CDR3 coding sequence is TGTGCCAGCAGGGGAGGCTCAGATACGCAGTATTTT. Translated, it gives CASRGGSDTQYF.

This clonotype occurred many times. This rearrangement joins TRBV7-9 to TRBJ1-1, with D unresolved. The germline V gene has CDR1 SEHNR and CDR2 FQNEAQ (reference sequence). V gave up 5 bases and J gave up 3 bases, with 13 bases separating them. The CDR3 contains 14 residues. The CDR3 sequence: CASSPPGFDTEAFF. The DNA for the CDR3 is TGTGCCAGCAGCCCACCCGGGTTTGACACTGAAGCTTTCTTT.

This clonotype was recorded a few times. The chain recombines TRBV19 with TRBJ1-5; possible D gene TRBD1, 5 bases. CDR1 and CDR2 (germline): LNHDA, SQIVND (reference sequence). V dropped 8 bases and J dropped 4 bases, with 15 bases sitting between them. The length of the CDR3 is 14 residues. The CDR3 bases are TGTGCCAGTTGGGGGACGGTCCAAAATCAGCCCCAGCATTTT. This translates into CASWGTVQNQPQHF.

This clonotype has at least ten counts. The rearrangement uses TRBV11-2 and TRBJ2-3; no firm D call. Trimming cost V 2 bases and J 0 bases, with 9 bases left between them. CDR1 is SGHAT and CDR2 is FQNNGV in the germline V gene. This CDR3 comprises 15 residues. Written as DNA, the CDR3 is TGTGCCAGCAGCTTACTGAGAGCTAGCACAGATACGCAGTATTTT. Protein sequence: CASSLLRASTDTQYF.